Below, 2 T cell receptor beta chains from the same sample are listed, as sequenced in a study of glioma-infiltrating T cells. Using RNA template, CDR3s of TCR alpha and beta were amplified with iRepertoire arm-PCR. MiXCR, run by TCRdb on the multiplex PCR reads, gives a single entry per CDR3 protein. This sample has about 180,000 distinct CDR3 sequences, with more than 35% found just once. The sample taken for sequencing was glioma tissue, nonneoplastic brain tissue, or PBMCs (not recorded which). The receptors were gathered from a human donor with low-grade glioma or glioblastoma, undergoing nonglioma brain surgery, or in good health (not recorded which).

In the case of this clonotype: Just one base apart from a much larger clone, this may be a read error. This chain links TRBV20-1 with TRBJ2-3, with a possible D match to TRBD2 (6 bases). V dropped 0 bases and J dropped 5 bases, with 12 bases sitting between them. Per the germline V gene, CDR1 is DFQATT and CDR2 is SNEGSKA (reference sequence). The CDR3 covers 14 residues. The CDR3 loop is CSARDKDYKDTQYF. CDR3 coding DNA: TGCAGTGCTAGAGATAAGGACTACAAAGATACGCAGTATTTT.

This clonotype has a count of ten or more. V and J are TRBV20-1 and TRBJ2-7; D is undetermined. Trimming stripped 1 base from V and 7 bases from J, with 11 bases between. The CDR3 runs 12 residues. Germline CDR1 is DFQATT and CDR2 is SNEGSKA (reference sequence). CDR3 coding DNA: TGCAGTGCTAGAGCCAGCTCGAGGGAGCAGTACTTC. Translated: CSARASSREQYF.